This T cell receptor (beta chain) was recovered during a study of glioma-infiltrating T cells after dendritic cell vaccination. Study-level information: Autologous tumor lysate-pulsed dendritic cell vaccination was given between 2003 and 2012.

Selection required adequate fresh-frozen tumor tissue plus more than two years' survival data. V shed 8 bases and J 13 bases; nucleotides not matched to a gene: 9. The CDR3 is made up of 13 amino acids. The germline CDR1 and CDR2 sequences are MNHEY and SMNVEV (reference sequence). Amplification used 60 V beta primers and 13 J beta primers. Method: immunoSEQ multiplex PCR; TCRdb's copy keeps in-frame clones and lacks some. The data contain more than 60,000 clones, approximately 78% of them singletons. The source was blood, collected before dendritic cell vaccination. This rearrangement joins TRBV27 to TRBJ1-6; 9 nucleotides agree with TRBD1. The sequence was collected from a human donor with glioblastoma. CDR3 amino acids: CASGGTGRLPLHF. In DNA, the CDR3 is TGTGCCAGCGGCGGGACAGGGCGTCTCCCCCTCCACTTT.